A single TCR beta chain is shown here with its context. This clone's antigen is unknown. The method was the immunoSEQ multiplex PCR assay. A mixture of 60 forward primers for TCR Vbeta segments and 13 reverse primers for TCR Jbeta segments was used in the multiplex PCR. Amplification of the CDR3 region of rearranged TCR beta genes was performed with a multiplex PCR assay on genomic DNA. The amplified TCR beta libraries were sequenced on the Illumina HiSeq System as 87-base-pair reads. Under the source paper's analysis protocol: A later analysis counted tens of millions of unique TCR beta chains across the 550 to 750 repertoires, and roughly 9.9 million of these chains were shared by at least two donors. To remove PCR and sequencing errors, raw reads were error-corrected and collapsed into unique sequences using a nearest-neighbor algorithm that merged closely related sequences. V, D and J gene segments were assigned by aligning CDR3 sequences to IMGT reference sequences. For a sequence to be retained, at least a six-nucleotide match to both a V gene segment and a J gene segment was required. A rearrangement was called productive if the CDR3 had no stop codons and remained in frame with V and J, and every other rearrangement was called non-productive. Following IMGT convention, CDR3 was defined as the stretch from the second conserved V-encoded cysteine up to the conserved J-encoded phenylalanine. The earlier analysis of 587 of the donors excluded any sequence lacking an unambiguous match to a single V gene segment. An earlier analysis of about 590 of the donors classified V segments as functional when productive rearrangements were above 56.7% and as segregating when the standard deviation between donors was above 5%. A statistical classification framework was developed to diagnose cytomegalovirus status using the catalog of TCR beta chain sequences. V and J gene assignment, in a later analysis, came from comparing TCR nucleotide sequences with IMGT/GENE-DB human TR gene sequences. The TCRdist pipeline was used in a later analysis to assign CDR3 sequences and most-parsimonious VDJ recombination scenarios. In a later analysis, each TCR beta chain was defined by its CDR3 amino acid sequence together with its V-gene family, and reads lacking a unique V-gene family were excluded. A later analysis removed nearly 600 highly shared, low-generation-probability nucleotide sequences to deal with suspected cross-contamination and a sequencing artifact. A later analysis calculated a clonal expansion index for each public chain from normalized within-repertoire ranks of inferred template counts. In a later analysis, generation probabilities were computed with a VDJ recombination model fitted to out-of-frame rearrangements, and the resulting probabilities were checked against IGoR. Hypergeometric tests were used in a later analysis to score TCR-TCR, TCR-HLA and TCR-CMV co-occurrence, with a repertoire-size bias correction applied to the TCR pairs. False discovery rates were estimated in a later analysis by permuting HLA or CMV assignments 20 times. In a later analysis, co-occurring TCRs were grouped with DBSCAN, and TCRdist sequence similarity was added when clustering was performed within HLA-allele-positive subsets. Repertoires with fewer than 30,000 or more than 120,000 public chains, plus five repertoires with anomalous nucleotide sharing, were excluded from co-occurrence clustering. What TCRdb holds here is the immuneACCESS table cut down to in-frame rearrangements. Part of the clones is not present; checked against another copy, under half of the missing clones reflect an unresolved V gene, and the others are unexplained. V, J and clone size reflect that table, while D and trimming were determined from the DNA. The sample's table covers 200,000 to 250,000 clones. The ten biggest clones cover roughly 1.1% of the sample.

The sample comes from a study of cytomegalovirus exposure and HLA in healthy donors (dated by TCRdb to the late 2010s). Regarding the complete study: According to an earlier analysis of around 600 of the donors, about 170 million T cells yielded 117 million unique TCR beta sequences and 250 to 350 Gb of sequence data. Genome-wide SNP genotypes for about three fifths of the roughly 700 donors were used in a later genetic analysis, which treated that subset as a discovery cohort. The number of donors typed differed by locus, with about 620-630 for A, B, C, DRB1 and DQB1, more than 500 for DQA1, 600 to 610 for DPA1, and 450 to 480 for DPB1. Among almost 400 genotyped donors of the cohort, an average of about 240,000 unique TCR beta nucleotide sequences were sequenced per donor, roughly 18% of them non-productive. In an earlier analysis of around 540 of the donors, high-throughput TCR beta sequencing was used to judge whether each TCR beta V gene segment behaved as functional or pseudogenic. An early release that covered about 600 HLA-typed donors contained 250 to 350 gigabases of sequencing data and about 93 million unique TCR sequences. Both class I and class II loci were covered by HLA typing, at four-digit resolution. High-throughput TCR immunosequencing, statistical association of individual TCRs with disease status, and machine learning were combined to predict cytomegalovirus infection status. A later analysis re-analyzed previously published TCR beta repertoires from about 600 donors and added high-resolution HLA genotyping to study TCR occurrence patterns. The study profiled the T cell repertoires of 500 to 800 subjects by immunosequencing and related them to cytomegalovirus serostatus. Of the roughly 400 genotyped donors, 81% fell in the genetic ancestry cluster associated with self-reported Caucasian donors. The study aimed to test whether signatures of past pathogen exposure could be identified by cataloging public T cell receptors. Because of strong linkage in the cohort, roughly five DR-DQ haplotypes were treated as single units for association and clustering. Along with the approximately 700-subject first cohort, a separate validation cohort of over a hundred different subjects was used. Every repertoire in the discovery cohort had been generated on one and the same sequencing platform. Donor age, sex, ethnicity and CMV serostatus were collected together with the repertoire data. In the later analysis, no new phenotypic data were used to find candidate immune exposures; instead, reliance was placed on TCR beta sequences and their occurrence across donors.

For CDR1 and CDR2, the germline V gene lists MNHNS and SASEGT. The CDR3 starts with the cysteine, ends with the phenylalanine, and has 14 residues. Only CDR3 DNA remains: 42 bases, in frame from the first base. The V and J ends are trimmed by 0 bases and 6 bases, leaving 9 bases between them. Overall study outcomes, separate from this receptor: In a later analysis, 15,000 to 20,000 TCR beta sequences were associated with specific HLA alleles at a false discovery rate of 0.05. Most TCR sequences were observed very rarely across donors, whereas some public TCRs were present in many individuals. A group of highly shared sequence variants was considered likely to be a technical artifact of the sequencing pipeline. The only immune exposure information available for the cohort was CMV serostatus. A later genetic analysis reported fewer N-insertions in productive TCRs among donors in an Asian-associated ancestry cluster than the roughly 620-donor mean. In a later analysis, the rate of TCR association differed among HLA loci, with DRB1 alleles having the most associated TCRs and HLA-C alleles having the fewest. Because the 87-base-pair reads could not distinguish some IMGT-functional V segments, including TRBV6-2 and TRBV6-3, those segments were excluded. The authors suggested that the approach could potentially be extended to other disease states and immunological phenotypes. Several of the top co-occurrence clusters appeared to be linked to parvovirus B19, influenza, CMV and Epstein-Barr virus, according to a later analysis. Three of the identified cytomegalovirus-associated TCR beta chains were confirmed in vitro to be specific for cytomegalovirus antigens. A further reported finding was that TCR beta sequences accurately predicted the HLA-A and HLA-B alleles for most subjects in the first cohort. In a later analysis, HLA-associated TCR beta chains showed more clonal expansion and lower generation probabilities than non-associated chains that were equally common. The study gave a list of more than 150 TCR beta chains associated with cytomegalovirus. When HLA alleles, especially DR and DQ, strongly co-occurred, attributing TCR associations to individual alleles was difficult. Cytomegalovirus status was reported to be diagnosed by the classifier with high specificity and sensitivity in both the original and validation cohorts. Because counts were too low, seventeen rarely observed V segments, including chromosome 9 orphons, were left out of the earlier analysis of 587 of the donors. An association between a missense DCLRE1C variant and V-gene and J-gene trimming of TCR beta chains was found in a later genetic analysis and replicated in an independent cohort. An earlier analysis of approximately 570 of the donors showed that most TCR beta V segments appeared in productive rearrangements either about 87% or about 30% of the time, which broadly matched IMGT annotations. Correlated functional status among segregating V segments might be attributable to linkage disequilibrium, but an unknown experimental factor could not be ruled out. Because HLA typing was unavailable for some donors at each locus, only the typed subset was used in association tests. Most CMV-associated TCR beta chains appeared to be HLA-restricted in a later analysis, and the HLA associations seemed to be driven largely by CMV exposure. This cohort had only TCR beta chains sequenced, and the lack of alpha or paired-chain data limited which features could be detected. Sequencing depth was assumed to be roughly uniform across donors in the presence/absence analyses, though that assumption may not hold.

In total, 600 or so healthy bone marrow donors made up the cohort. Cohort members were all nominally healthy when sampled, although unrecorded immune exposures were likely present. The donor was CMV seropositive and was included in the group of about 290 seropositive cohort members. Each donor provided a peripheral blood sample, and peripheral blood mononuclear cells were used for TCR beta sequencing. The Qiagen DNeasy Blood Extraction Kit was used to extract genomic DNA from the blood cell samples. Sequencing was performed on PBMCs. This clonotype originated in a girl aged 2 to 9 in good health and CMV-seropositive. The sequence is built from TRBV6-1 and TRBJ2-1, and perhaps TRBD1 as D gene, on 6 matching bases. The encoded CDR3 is CASSEAGTLNEQFF. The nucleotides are TGTGCCAGCAGTGAAGCTGGGACACTCAATGAGCAGTTCTTC.